One and the same sample provided the 20 T cell receptor beta chains below, sequenced in a study of blood T cell repertoires in COVID-19. Method: immunoSEQ multiplex PCR; TCRdb's copy keeps in-frame clones and lacks some. Seen here are 90,000 to 120,000 clones, roughly nine tenths observed once, and the top ten hold nearly 5%. The specimen sequenced was peripheral blood. All receptors derive from a man aged 40-55 years with active or convalescent COVID-19.

The V gene is TRBV7-9, the J gene TRBJ2-1, with 8 bases that match TRBD2. The CDR3 runs to 16 residues. J lost 5 bases, V lost 0 bases, and 6 bases had no gene match. Per the germline V gene, CDR1 is SEHNR and CDR2 is FQNEAQ (reference sequence). The CDR3 nucleotides are TGTGCCAGCAGCTTAGCCCCGGGACTAGAGGACAATGAGCAGTTCTTC. Translated: CASSLAPGLEDNEQFF. Complete variable domain (other parts from reference TRBV7-9 and TRBJ2-1): DTGVSQNPRHKITKRGQNVTFRCDPISEHNRLYWYRQTLGQGPEFLTYFQNEAQLEKSRLLSDRFSAERPKGSFSTLEIQRTEQGDSAMYLCASSLAPGLEDNEQFFGPGTRLTVL.

The chain recombines TRBV5-1 with TRBJ2-6; D unclear. The germline CDR1 and CDR2 sequences are SGHRS and YFSETQ. The V gene lost 3 bases and the J gene lost 7 bases, with 8 bases spanning the gap. The CDR3 runs to 13 residues. CDR3 nucleotides: TGCGCCAGCAGCTGGCAGGTTGCCAACGTCCTGACTTTC. It codes for CASSWQVANVLTF.

This chain links TRBV11-2 with TRBJ2-1, with 15 positions matching TRBD2. Trimming removed 4 bases from V and 6 bases from J; junction bases left unmatched: 7. Germline CDR1 reads SGHAT; CDR2 reads FQNNGV. The CDR3 spans 17 residues. The CDR3 coding sequence is TGTGCCAGCAGCTCTTCTTGGACTAGCGGGAGGGGCAATGAGCAGTTCTTC. The encoded protein is CASSSSWTSGRGNEQFF.

The rearrangement uses TRBV7-9 and TRBJ2-1, with 7 bases lining up with TRBD1. With 5 bases clipped from V and 4 bases from J, the junction kept 11 bases outside the gene matches. Looked up from germline, CDR1 is SEHNR and CDR2 is FQNEAQ (reference sequence). The CDR3 consists of 16 residues. The CDR3 here is CASSPPGQPPYNEQFF. The DNA for the CDR3 is TGTGCCAGCAGCCCCCCGGGACAGCCACCTTACAATGAGCAGTTCTTC.

CDR3 loop: CASSFSGMIIEQYF. The CDR3 DNA reads as TGTGCCAGCAGCTTTAGCGGGATGATAATCGAGCAGTACTTC. The chain couples TRBV7-9 to TRBJ2-7; 8 nucleotides agree with TRBD2. The length of the CDR3 is 14 residues. Looked up from germline, CDR1 is SEHNR and CDR2 is FQNEAQ (reference sequence). Trimming cost V 3 bases and J 6 bases; bases outside gene matches: 7.

The chain uses TRBV18 and TRBJ2-7, with 8 nucleotides matching TRBD1. The germline V gene has CDR1 KGHSH and CDR2 LQKENI. This CDR3 has 14 residues. J lost 7 bases, V lost 6 bases, and 11 bases had no gene match. The CDR3 DNA is TGTGCCAGCTCGTATGACAGGGGAAGTAAGGAGCAGTACTTC. Its translation: CASSYDRGSKEQYF.

The chain is built from TRBV5-1 and TRBJ2-3; D call uncertain. This CDR3 comprises 16 residues. Trimming removed 3 bases from V and 1 base from J, with 15 bases in between. Germline CDR1 and CDR2: SGHRS and YFSETQ. CDR3 coding DNA: TGCGCCAGCAGCTCCCAAGCCCCTACGGGCACAGATACGCAGTATTTT. It is translated as CASSSQAPTGTDTQYF.

The V call is TRBV3-1 (or the pseudogene TRBV3-2), the J call TRBJ1-2; 8 positions agree with TRBD1. Germline CDR1 and CDR2: LGHDT and YNNKEL (reference sequence). The CDR3 sequence is 16 residues long. Trimming removed 4 bases from V and 2 bases from J; junction bases left unmatched: 9. Here the CDR3 reads CASSRPGTGINYGYTF. The CDR3 bases are TGTGCCAGCAGCCGCCCAGGGACAGGTATCAACTATGGCTACACCTTC.

V and J are TRBV5-1 and TRBJ2-2; D may be TRBD2 (6 bases). The CDR3 is 15 residues long. Germline CDR1 SGHRS, CDR2 YFSETQ. With 7 bases removed from V and 3 bases from J, the gap between germline ends came to 16 bases. The CDR3 loop reads CASGVAETDTGELFF. Here the CDR3 DNA reads TGCGCCAGCGGGGTAGCGGAGACCGACACCGGGGAGCTGTTTTTT.

CDR3 sequence reads: CASSLEPTDFYGYTF. As DNA, the CDR3 is TGTGCCAGCAGCTTAGAACCTACAGATTTCTATGGCTACACCTTC. V gene TRBV7-8 combines with J gene TRBJ1-2, with D hard to call. Looked up from germline, CDR1 is SGHVS and CDR2 is FQNEAQ. V lost 1 base and J 4 bases, leaving 13 bases between the germline ends. There are 15 residues in the CDR3.

The chain combines TRBV30 with TRBJ1-5, with unresolved D. Germline values: CDR1 GTSNPN, CDR2 SVGIG (reference sequence). CDR3 length equals 13 residues. Trimming cost V 3 bases and J 5 bases, with 11 bases left between them. The CDR3 coding sequence is TGTGCCTGGAGGCCCCAAGGAGATCAGCCCCAGCATTTT. Protein: CAWRPQGDQPQHF.

V and J are TRBV6-2 or TRBV6-3 and TRBJ1-5; 7 bases fit TRBD1. This CDR3 region has 15 residues. Germline CDR1 is MNHEY and CDR2 is SVGEGT. J was trimmed by 6 bases and V by 5 bases; bases with no gene match: 10. The CDR3 loop is CASSQTTGVGQPQHF. The DNA of the CDR3 is TGTGCCAGCAGTCAGACCACAGGGGTGGGTCAGCCCCAGCATTTT.

This clone was found once. The V gene is TRBV4-2, the J gene TRBJ1-4; TRBD1 agrees at 10 bases. The V and J ends lost 2 bases and 4 bases, in that order; junction bases with no gene match: 4. Germline CDR1 is LGHNA and CDR2 is YNFKEQ. This CDR3 is built from 16 residues. This chain's CDR3 is CASSQQRDRGNEKLFF. The CDR3 DNA sequence: TGTGCCAGCAGCCAACAGCGGGACAGGGGTAATGAAAAACTGTTTTTT.

The rearrangement links TRBV28 to TRBJ1-2, with D hard to call. Germline assignment: CDR1 MDHEN and CDR2 SYDVKM. V was clipped by 3 bases and J by 7 bases, with 6 bases between them. This CDR3 is 11 amino acids long. The CDR3, as DNA: TGTGCCAGCAGTTTTCCTTTTGGCTACACCTTC. Its protein product is CASSFPFGYTF.

This chain uses TRBV30 with TRBJ1-1; weak D call: TRBD1 (5 bases). The germline V gene encodes CDR1 GTSNPN and CDR2 SVGIG (reference sequence). This CDR3 spans 15 amino acids. V dropped 0 bases and J dropped 5 bases, with 16 bases sitting between them. CDR3 protein: CAWSVGVAGRTEAFF. CDR3 coding DNA: TGTGCCTGGAGTGTTGGCGTGGCAGGGAGGACTGAAGCTTTCTTT.

The chain uses TRBV28 and TRBJ2-1, with 7 positions matching TRBD1. The CDR3 sequence is 14 residues long. Germline-derived CDR1 and CDR2 are MDHEN and SYDVKM. J was trimmed by 6 bases and V by 2 bases; bases with no gene match: 4. The CDR3 spells CASSLPQGVNEQFF. The CDR3, as DNA: TGTGCCAGCAGTTTACCCCAGGGGGTCAATGAGCAGTTCTTC.

The gene calls are TRBV19 and TRBJ1-5, with 8 bases aligning to TRBD1. Germline lookup yields CDR1 LNHDA and CDR2 SQIVND (reference sequence). The trim removed 5 bases at V and 1 base at J, leaving 7 bases unmatched. The CDR3 has 16 residues. The CDR3 loop reads CASSLQGARSNQPQHF. Here the CDR3 DNA reads TGTGCCAGTAGTCTCCAGGGGGCGCGAAGCAATCAGCCCCAGCATTTT.

V and J are TRBV11-2 and TRBJ2-4, with D possibly matching TRBD1 (6 bases). Trimming pared 5 bases from V and 0 bases from J, leaving 11 bases between. This CDR3 spans 15 amino acids. CDR1 and CDR2 (germline): SGHAT, FQNNGV. The CDR3 DNA reads as TGTGCCAGCAGCCCGAACAGGGTAGCCAAAAACATTCAGTACTTC. The encoded protein is CASSPNRVAKNIQYF. The whole variable domain, filled in from reference TRBV11-2 and TRBJ2-4, reads EAGVAQSPRYKIIEKRQSVAFWCNPISGHATLYWYQQILGQGPKLLIQFQNNGVVDDSQLPKDRFSAERLKGVDSTLKIQPAKLEDSAVYLCASSPNRVAKNIQYFGAGTRLSVL.

The rearrangement links TRBV6-2 or TRBV6-3 to TRBJ2-3, with no clear D. This CDR3 is 11 amino acids long. Germline CDR1 is MNHEY and CDR2 is SVGEGT. Trimming cost V 4 bases and J 9 bases, with 8 bases left between them. The CDR3 DNA follows: TGTGCCAGCAGTTTGGCTGAAACGCAGTATTTT. Its translation is CASSLAETQYF.

The chain links TRBV29-1 to TRBJ1-2; a possible D gene is TRBD1 (6 bases). The CDR3 is made up of 13 amino acids. Germline CDR1 reads SQVTM; CDR2 reads ANQGSEA. V lost 3 bases and J lost 3, with 11 bases in between. The CDR3 DNA sequence: TGCAGCGTTGAGTTACAGGGACACTATGGCTACACCTTC. Translation: CSVELQGHYGYTF.